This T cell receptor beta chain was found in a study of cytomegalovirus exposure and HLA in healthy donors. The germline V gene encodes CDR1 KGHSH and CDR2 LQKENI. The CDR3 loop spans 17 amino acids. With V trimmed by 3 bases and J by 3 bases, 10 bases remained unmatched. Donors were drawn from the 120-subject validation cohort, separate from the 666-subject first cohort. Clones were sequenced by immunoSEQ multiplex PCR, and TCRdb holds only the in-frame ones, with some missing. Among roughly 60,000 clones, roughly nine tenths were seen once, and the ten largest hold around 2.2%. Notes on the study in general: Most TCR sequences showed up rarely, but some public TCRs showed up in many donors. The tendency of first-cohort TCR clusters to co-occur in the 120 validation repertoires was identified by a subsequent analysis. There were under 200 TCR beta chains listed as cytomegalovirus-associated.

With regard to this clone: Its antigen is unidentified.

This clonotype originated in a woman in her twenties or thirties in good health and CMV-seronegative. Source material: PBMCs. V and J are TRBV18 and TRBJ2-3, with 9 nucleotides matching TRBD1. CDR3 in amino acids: CASSPRPGQGSTDTQYF. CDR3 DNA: TGTGCCAGCTCACCCCGTCCGGGACAGGGCTCGACAGATACGCAGTATTTT.